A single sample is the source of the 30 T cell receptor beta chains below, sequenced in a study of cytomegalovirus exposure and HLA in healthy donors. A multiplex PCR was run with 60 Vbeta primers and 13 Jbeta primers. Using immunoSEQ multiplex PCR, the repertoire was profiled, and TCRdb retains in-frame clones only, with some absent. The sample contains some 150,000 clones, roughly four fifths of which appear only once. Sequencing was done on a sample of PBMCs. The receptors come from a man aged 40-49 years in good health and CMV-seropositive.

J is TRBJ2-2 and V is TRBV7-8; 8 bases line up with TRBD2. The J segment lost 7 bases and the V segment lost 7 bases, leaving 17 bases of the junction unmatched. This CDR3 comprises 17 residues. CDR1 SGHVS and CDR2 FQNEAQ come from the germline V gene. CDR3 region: CASNLGGASGLIGELFF. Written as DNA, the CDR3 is TGTGCCAGCAACCTGGGGGGGGCTAGCGGGTTGATCGGGGAGCTGTTTTTT.

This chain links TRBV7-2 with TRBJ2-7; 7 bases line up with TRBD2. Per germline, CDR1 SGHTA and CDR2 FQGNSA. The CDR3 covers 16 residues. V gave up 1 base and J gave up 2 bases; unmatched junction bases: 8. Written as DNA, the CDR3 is TGTGCCAGCAGCTTAGAGTCGGGAGGCACCCCCTACGAGCAGTACTTC. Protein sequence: CASSLESGGTPYEQYF.

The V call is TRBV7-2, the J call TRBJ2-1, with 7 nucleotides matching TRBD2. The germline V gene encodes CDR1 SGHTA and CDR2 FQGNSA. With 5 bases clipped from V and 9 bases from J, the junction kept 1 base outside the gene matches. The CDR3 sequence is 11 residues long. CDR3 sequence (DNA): TGTGCCAGCAGCACGGGAGGTGAGCAGTTCTTC. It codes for CASSTGGEQFF.

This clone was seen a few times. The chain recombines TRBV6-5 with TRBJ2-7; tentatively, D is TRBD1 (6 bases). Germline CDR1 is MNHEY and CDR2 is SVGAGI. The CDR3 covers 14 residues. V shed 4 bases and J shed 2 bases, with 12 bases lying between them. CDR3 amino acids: CASSSPRGAYEQYF. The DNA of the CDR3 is TGTGCCAGCAGTTCACCCAGGGGCGCCTACGAGCAGTACTTC.

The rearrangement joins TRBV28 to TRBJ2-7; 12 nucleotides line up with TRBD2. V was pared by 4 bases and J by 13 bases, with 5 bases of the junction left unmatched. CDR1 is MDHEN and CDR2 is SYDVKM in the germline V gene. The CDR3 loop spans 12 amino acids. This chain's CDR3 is CASSSGLAGTYF. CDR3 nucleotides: TGTGCCAGCAGTTCGGGACTAGCGGGTACCTACTTC.

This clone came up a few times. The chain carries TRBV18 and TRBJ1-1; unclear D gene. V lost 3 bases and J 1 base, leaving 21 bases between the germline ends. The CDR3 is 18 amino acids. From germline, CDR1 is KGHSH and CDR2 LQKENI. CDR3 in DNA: TGTGCCAGCTCACCTCAACGGAGGAGATCATCCGGGAACACTGAAGCTTTCTTT. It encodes CASSPQRRRSSGNTEAFF. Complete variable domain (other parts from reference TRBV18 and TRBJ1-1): NAGVMQNPRHLVRRRGQEARLRCSPMKGHSHVYWYRQLPEEGLKFMVYLQKENIIDESGMPKERFSAEFPKEGPSILRIQQVVRGDSAAYFCASSPQRRRSSGNTEAFFGQGTRLTVV.

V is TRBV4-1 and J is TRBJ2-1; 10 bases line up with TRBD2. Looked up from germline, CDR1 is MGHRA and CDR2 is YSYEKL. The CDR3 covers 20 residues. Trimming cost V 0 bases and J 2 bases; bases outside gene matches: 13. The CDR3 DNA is TGCGCCAGCAGCCAAGATATGTGGACTAGCGGACGGGAGGCCTACAATGAGCAGTTCTTC. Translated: CASSQDMWTSGREAYNEQFF.

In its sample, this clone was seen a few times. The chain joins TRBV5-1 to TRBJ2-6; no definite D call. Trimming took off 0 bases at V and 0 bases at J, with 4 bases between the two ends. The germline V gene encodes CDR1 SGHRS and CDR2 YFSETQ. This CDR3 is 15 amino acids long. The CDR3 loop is CASSLDHSGANVLTF. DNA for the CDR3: TGCGCCAGCAGCTTGGATCACTCTGGGGCCAACGTCCTGACTTTC.

The CDR3: CSVGTGIGGSYNEQFF. The CDR3 DNA follows: TGCAGCGTAGGGACAGGGATAGGAGGGTCCTACAATGAGCAGTTCTTC. This chain uses TRBV29-1 with TRBJ2-1; the match to TRBD1 covers 9 bases. The CDR3 is 16 amino acids. The ends lost 6 bases at V and 1 base at J; junction bases unmatched: 10. From germline, CDR1 is SQVTM and CDR2 ANQGSEA.

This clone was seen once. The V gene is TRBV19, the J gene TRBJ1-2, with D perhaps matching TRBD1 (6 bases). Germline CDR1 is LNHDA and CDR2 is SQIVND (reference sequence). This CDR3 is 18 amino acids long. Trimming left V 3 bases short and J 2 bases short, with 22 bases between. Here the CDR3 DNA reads TGTGCCAGTAGTATCCCCACCCGGGGGGCCCTCTTAAACTATGGCTACACCTTC. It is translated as CASSIPTRGALLNYGYTF.

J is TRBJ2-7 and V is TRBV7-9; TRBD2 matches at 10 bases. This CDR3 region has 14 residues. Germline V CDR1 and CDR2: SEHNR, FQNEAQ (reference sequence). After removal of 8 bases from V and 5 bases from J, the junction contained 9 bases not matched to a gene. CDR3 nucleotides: TGTGCCAGCGAATCTAGCGGGAGACGTAACGAGCAGTACTTC. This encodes CASESSGRRNEQYF.

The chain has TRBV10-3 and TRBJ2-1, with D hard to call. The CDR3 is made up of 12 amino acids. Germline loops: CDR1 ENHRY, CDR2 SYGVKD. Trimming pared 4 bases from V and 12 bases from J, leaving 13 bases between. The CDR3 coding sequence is TGTGCCATCAGTGTTAACCAGCGAGGGCAGTTCTTC. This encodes CAISVNQRGQFF.

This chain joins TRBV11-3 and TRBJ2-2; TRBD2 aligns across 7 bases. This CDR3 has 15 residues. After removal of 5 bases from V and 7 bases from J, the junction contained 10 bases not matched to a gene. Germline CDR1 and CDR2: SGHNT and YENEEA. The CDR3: CASSLGLEAGGELFF. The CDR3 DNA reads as TGTGCCAGCAGCCTAGGACTAGAAGCAGGCGGGGAGCTGTTTTTT. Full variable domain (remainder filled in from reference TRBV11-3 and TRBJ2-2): EAGVVQSPRYKIIEKKQPVAFWCNPISGHNTLYWYLQNLGQGPELLIRYENEEAVDDSQLPKDRFSAERLKGVDSTLKIQPAELGDSAVYLCASSLGLEAGGELFFGEGSRLTVL.

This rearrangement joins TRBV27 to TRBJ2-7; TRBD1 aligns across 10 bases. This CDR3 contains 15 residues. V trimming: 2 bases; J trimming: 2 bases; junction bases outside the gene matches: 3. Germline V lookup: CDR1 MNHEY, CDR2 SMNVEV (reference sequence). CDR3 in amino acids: CASSLGTGVPYEQYF. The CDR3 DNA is TGTGCCAGCAGTTTAGGGACAGGGGTGCCCTACGAGCAGTACTTC.

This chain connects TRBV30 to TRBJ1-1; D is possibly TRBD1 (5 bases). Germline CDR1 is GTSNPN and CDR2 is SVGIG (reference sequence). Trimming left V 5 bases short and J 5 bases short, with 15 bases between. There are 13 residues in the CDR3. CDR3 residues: CAWGRDSVTEAFF. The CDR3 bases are TGTGCCTGGGGTCGGGACTCCGTGACTGAAGCTTTCTTT.

CDR3 in DNA: TGTGCCAGCAGTTTACCCCCTCAGGGGGGTCTGGGCTATGGCTACACCTTC. It specifies CASSLPPQGGLGYGYTF. The chain has TRBV28 and TRBJ1-2; TRBD1 agrees at 7 bases. V was pared by 2 bases and J by 4 bases, with 13 bases of the junction left unmatched. Germline CDR1 reads MDHEN; CDR2 reads SYDVKM. The CDR3 runs to 17 residues.

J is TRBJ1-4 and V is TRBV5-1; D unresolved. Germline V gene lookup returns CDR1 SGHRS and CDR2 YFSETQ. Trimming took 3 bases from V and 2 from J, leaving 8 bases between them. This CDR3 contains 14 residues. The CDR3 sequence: CASSSGSTNEKLFF. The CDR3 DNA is TGCGCCAGCAGCTCAGGATCTACTAATGAAAAACTGTTTTTT. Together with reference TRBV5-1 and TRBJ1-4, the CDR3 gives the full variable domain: KAGVTQTPRYLIKTRGQQVTLSCSPISGHRSVSWYQQTPGQGLQFLFEYFSETQRNKGNFPGRFSGRQFSNSRSEMNVSTLELGDSALYLCASSSGSTNEKLFFGSGTQLSVL.

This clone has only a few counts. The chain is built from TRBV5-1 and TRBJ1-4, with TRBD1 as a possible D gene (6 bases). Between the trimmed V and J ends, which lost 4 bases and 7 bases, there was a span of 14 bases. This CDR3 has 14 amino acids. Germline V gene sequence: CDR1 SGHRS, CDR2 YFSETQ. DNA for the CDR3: TGCGCCAGCAGCCGCACAGGGAATGGTGAAAAACTGTTTTTT. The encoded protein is CASSRTGNGEKLFF. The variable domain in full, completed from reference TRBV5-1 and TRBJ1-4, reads KAGVTQTPRYLIKTRGQQVTLSCSPISGHRSVSWYQQTPGQGLQFLFEYFSETQRNKGNFPGRFSGRQFSNSRSEMNVSTLELGDSALYLCASSRTGNGEKLFFGSGTQLSVL.

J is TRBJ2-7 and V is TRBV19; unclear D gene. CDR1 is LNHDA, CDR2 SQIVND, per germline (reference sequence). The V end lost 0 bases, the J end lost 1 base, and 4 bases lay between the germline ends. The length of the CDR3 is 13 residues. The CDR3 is CASSIDLSYEQYF. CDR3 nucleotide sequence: TGTGCCAGTAGTATAGACTTGTCCTACGAGCAGTACTTC.

The CDR3 is CASSEWTGGRDTQYF. DNA for the CDR3: TGTGCCAGCAGTGAGTGGACAGGGGGCAGAGATACGCAGTATTTT. The chain has TRBV6-1 and TRBJ2-3; the match to TRBD1 covers 11 bases. The CDR3 sequence is 15 residues long. Germline values: CDR1 MNHNS, CDR2 SASEGT. Trimming cost V 3 bases and J 5 bases; bases outside gene matches: 4.

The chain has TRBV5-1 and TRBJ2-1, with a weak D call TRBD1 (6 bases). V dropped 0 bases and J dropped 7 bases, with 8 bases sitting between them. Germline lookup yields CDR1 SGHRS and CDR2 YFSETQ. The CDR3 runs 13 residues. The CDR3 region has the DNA TGCGCCAGCAGCTTGGTAGGGGGTAATGAGCAGTTCTTC. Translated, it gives CASSLVGGNEQFF.

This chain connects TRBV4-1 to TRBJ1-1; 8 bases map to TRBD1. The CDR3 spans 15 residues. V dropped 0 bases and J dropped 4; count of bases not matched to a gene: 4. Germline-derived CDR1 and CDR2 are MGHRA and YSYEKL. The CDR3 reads CASSQEGQESTEAFF. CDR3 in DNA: TGCGCCAGCAGCCAAGAGGGACAGGAGTCCACTGAAGCTTTCTTT.

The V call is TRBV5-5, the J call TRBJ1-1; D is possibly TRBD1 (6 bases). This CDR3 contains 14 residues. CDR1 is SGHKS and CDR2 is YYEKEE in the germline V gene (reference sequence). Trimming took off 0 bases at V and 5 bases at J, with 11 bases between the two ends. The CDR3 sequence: CASSLGGQGTEAFF. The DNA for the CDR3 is TGTGCCAGCAGCTTGGGAGGTCAGGGGACTGAAGCTTTCTTT.

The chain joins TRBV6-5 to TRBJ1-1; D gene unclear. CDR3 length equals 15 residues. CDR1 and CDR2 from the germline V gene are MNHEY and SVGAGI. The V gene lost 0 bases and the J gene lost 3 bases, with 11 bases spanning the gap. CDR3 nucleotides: TGTGCCAGCAGTTACTCGTTAGCGGTGGACACTGAAGCTTTCTTT. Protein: CASSYSLAVDTEAFF.

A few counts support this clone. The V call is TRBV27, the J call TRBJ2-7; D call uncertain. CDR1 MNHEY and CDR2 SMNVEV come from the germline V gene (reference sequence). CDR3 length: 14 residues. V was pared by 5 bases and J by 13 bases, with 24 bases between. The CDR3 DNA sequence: TGTGCCAGCAGTCCGAACAGCCGAAGTTTTGAGCTATACTTC. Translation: CASSPNSRSFELYF.

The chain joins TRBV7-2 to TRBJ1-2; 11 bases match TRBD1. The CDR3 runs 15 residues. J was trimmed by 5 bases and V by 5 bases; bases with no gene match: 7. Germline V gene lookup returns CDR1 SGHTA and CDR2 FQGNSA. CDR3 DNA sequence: TGTGCCAGCAGCCCTTGGGGACAGGGGGGATATGGCTACACCTTC. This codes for CASSPWGQGGYGYTF.

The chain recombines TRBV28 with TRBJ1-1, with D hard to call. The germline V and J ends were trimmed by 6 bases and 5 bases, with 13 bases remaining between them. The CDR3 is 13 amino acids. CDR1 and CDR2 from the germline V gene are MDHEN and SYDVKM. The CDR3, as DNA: TGTGCCAGCAGCACCGGGTATCAAACTGAAGCTTTCTTT. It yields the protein CASSTGYQTEAFF. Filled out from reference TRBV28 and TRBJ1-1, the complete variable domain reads DVKVTQSSRYLVKRTGEKVFLECVQDMDHENMFWYRQDPGLGLRLIYFSYDVKMKEKGDIPEGYSVSREKKERFSLILESASTNQTSMYLCASSTGYQTEAFFGQGTRLTVV.

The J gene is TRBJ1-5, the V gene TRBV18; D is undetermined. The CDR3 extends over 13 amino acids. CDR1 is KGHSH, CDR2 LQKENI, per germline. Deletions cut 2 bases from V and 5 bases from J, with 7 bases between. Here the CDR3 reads CASSPEVYQPQHF. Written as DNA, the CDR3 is TGTGCCAGCTCACCAGAGGTATATCAGCCCCAGCATTTT.

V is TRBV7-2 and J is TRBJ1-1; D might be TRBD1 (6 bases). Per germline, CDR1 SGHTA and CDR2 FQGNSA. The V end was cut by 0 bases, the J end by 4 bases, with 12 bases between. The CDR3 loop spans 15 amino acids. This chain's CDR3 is CASSLALGAGTEAFF. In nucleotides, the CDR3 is TGTGCCAGCAGCTTAGCCTTGGGGGCTGGCACTGAAGCTTTCTTT.

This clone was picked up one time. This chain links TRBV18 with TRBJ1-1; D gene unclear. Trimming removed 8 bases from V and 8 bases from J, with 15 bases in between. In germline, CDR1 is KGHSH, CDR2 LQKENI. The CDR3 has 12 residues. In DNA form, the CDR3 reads TGTGCCAGCGCTATGCCGGGTAGAGAAGCTTTCTTT. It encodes CASAMPGREAFF.